This T cell receptor (beta chain) was observed in a study of human T cells and chemical hapten exposure. The wider study: The upper back received 0.01% DPC by patch testing, with results read at 6 days.

This clonotype came up a few times. Each CDR3 protein gets one entry after TCRdb re-called the RACE reads with MiXCR. The sample lists 110,000 to 150,000 distinct CDR3 sequences; around 11% were seen once. The CDR3 sequence is 13 residues long. With 11 bases removed from V and 7 bases from J, the gap between germline ends came to 20 bases. Germline V gene sequence: CDR1 LNHDA, CDR2 SQIVND (reference sequence). Regarding time point: patch test 2, 6 weeks after DPC sensitization. Treatment meaning: therapeutic diphenylcyclopropenone sensitization with weekly scalp DPC. The rearrangement uses TRBV19 and TRBJ2-5, with D perhaps matching TRBD1 (6 bases). The sequence was collected from a woman in her forties or fifties with alopecia areata. Some clones in this sample may be carry-over from other donors' samples. The material was whole blood, obtained in connection with sensitization to the hapten diphenylcyclopropenone (DPC). CDR3 protein: CACAGTRDGTQYF. In nucleotides, the CDR3 is TGTGCCTGCGCCGGGACAAGGGACGGGACCCAGTACTTC.